Following are 9 T cell receptor beta chains from one sample sequenced in a study of Ad26.COV2.S vaccination and SARS-CoV-2 variants. Treatment of the sample: around 19 received Ad26.COV2.S at low or high dose, single or two shots; about 5 received placebo; per-sample allocation not given. Sampling was performed 63 days after the first vaccine or placebo injection. TCRdb keeps only in-frame clones here, not all; method: immunoSEQ multiplex PCR. The sample lists hundreds of thousands of clones, more than 85% occurring once. The starting material was peripheral blood, obtained in a trial of Ad26.COV2.S vaccine versus placebo. Receptors were obtained from a person between 18 and 59 years old who received the Ad26.COV2.S COVID-19 vaccine or a placebo.

The chain is built from TRBV28 and TRBJ1-3; 7 bases are a match to TRBD1. Germline CDR1 MDHEN, CDR2 SYDVKM. The CDR3 sequence is 15 residues long. The junction had 3 bases not matched to a gene; V was cut back by 4 bases and J by 0 bases. The CDR3 sequence: CASSYRGVSGNTIYF. The CDR3 coding sequence is TGTGCCAGCAGTTACAGGGGAGTCTCTGGAAACACCATATATTTT. Using reference TRBV28 and TRBJ1-3 for the parts outside the CDR3, the full variable domain is DVKVTQSSRYLVKRTGEKVFLECVQDMDHENMFWYRQDPGLGLRLIYFSYDVKMKEKGDIPEGYSVSREKKERFSLILESASTNQTSMYLCASSYRGVSGNTIYFGEGSWLTVV.

This sequence joins TRBV9 and TRBJ2-7; maybe TRBD1 (6 bases). Trimming took off 0 bases at V and 2 bases at J, with 9 bases between the two ends. Germline assignment: CDR1 SGDLS and CDR2 YYNGEE. The CDR3 spans 14 residues. The CDR3 coding sequence is TGTGCCAGCAGCGTAGAGGGGGAGACCTACGAGCAGTACTTC. Its protein product is CASSVEGETYEQYF.

V usage is TRBV11-2 and J usage is TRBJ2-5; D not resolved. The germline V and J ends were trimmed by 4 bases and 9 bases, with 9 bases remaining between them. Germline values: CDR1 SGHAT, CDR2 FQNNGV. The CDR3 sequence is 11 residues long. The CDR3 sequence: CASSSVAAQYF. The CDR3 DNA follows: TGTGCCAGCAGCTCCGTGGCGGCCCAGTACTTC.

The chain has TRBV5-6 and TRBJ1-1; maybe TRBD1 (5 bases). The CDR3 runs to 16 residues. V lost 0 bases and J lost 3, with 15 bases in between. The V gene's germline CDR1 is SGHDT and CDR2 YYEEEE. The CDR3 loop is CASSLGETRTYTEAFF. The CDR3 nucleotides are TGTGCCAGCAGCTTGGGTGAGACCAGGACATACACTGAAGCTTTCTTT.

The chain's CDR3 is CASSYVGVSYNEQFF. CDR3 coding DNA: TGTGCCAGCAGTTATGTGGGGGTTTCTTACAATGAGCAGTTCTTC. V and J are TRBV6-2 or TRBV6-3 and TRBJ2-1; D could derive from TRBD1 or TRBD2 (5 bases each). Looked up from germline, CDR1 is MNHEY and CDR2 is SVGEGT. CDR3 length: 15 residues. V was cut by 3 bases and J by 4 bases, with 13 bases left in between.

The rearrangement uses TRBV29-1 and TRBJ2-1; D tentatively fits TRBD1 or TRBD2 (5 bases each). The CDR3 contains 13 residues. Looked up from germline, CDR1 is SQVTM and CDR2 is ANQGSEA. Between the trimmed V and J ends, which lost 0 bases and 8 bases, there was a span of 11 bases. The CDR3 protein is CSVEEGVTDEQFF. As DNA, the CDR3 is TGCAGCGTTGAAGAGGGGGTGACGGATGAGCAGTTCTTC.

This clone was seen just once. The chain carries TRBV18 and TRBJ2-7, with TRBD1 matching 7 bases. The CDR3 runs to 15 residues. Germline CDR1 KGHSH, CDR2 LQKENI. The junction had 12 bases not matched to a gene; V was cut back by 3 bases and J by 7 bases. The CDR3 sequence: CASSPVHRGSGEQYF. The CDR3 DNA is TGTGCCAGCTCACCCGTGCACAGGGGTTCGGGTGAGCAGTACTTC.

The V call is TRBV3-1 (or the pseudogene TRBV3-2), the J call TRBJ2-5; 7 bases fit TRBD1. From germline, CDR1 is LGHDT and CDR2 YNNKEL (reference sequence). The CDR3 length is 14 residues. Trimming took 1 base from V and 6 from J; bases not matched to a gene: 5. CDR3: CASSQVGGGQTQYF. For the CDR3, the DNA is TGTGCCAGCAGCCAAGTAGGGGGCGGGCAGACCCAGTACTTC.

This sequence joins TRBV4-1 and TRBJ2-3, with a possible D match to TRBD1 (6 bases). V was pared by 1 base and J by 4 bases, with 12 bases between. The CDR3 consists of 15 residues. The germline CDR1 and CDR2 sequences are MGHRA and YSYEKL. This CDR3 reads CASSQVQGSPDTQYF. The CDR3 DNA follows: TGCGCCAGCAGCCAAGTTCAGGGGTCCCCAGATACGCAGTATTTT.